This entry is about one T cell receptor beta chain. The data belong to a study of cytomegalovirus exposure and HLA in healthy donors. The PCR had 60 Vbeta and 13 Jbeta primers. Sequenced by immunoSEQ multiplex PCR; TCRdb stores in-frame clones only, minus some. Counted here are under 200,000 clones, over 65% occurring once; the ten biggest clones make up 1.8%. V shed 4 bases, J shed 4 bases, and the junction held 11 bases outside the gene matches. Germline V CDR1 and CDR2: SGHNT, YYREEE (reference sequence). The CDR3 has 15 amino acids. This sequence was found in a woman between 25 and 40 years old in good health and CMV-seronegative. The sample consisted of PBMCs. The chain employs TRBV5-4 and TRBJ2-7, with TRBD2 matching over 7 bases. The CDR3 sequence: CASSLASGIRYEQYF. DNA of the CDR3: TGTGCCAGCAGCCTAGCGAGCGGGATTAGGTACGAGCAGTACTTC. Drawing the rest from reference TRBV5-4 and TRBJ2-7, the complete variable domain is ETGVTQSPTHLIKTRGQQVTLRCSSQSGHNTVSWYQQALGQGPQFIFQYYREEENGRGNFPPRFSGLQFPNYSSELNVNALELDDSALYLCASSLASGIRYEQYFGPGTRLTVT.